These 24 T cell receptor beta chains were sequenced from one sample in a study of blood T cell repertoires in COVID-19. Using immunoSEQ multiplex PCR, the repertoire was profiled, and TCRdb retains in-frame clones only, with some absent. Of hundreds of thousands of clones in the sample, approximately 90% were seen once. Sequencing was done on a sample of peripheral blood. These receptor sequences come from a woman in her forties or fifties with COVID-19, enrolled during active disease.

This clone was detected only a few times. The chain uses TRBV2 and TRBJ1-1; possibly TRBD1 for D (6 bases). The CDR3 extends over 13 amino acids. Trimming took 3 bases from V and 8 from J, leaving 13 bases between them. The germline CDR1 and CDR2 sequences are SNHLY and FYNNEI. CDR3 nucleotide sequence: TGTGCCAGCAGTGAGCCGGGGGGCGCCGAAGCTTTCTTT. Protein: CASSEPGGAEAFF.

The DNA for the CDR3 is TGTGCCAGCAGACGACAGGGCTTAGCTTTCTTT. It is translated as CASRRQGLAFF. V gene TRBV6-5 combines with J gene TRBJ1-1; 7 bases map to TRBD1. Germline CDR1 MNHEY, CDR2 SVGAGI. After removal of 6 bases from V and 10 bases from J, the junction contained 5 bases not matched to a gene. The CDR3 is 11 amino acids.

The chain links TRBV29-1 to TRBJ2-1; 10 bases are shared with TRBD2. V trimming: 2 bases; J trimming: 2 bases; junction bases outside the gene matches: 9. CDR1 SQVTM and CDR2 ANQGSEA come from the germline V gene. The CDR3 is 17 residues long. Written as DNA, the CDR3 is TGCAGCGTTGAATCAGCGGGGGGGCCAATGACCTACAATGAGCAGTTCTTC. Translation gives CSVESAGGPMTYNEQFF.

This clone has a single count. The J gene is TRBJ1-2, the V gene TRBV19; D not certain. The CDR3 totals 16 residues. The germline V and J ends were trimmed by 7 bases and 0 bases, with 18 bases remaining between them. Looked up from germline, CDR1 is LNHDA and CDR2 is SQIVND (reference sequence). The CDR3 coding sequence is TGTGCCAGTAAGGGAGGGATACAGAAAGCTAACTATGGCTACACCTTC. Encoded protein: CASKGGIQKANYGYTF.

The rearrangement joins TRBV30 to TRBJ2-3; 16 bases fit TRBD2. Per the germline V gene, CDR1 is GTSNPN and CDR2 is SVGIG (reference sequence). The CDR3 is 20 amino acids. After removal of 2 bases from V and 0 bases from J, the junction contained 11 bases not matched to a gene. CDR3 protein: CAWSTGTSGGAYGSTDTQYF. The CDR3 region has the DNA TGTGCCTGGAGTACCGGGACTAGCGGGGGGGCGTATGGGAGCACAGATACGCAGTATTTT.

The chain combines TRBV6-6 with TRBJ2-2, with 8 bases lining up with TRBD1. There are 16 residues in the CDR3. Germline V CDR1 and CDR2: MNHNY, SVGAGI (reference sequence). The V and J ends lost 6 bases and 1 base, in that order; junction bases with no gene match: 7. DNA for the CDR3: TGTGCCAGCAGGGATTCCGGGACAGGGAACACCGGGGAGCTGTTTTTT. Protein: CASRDSGTGNTGELFF.

This chain uses TRBV19 with TRBJ1-6; TRBD1 matches at 9 bases. V lost 8 bases and J lost 8; bases outside the gene matches: 4. Per germline, CDR1 LNHDA and CDR2 SQIVND (reference sequence). This CDR3 contains 13 residues. The CDR3, as DNA: TGTGCCAGTCAGGGACAGGGAGATTCACCCCTCCACTTT. Encoded protein: CASQGQGDSPLHF.

The chain uses TRBV11-2 and TRBJ2-3; D is ambiguous. The length of the CDR3 is 13 residues. Trimming took off 2 bases at V and 0 bases at J, with 3 bases between the two ends. Germline V gives CDR1 SGHAT, CDR2 FQNNGV. The DNA for the CDR3 is TGTGCCAGCAGCTTACCTAGCACAGATACGCAGTATTTT. Amino acid sequence: CASSLPSTDTQYF. Using reference TRBV11-2 and TRBJ2-3 for the parts outside the CDR3, the full variable domain is EAGVAQSPRYKIIEKRQSVAFWCNPISGHATLYWYQQILGQGPKLLIQFQNNGVVDDSQLPKDRFSAERLKGVDSTLKIQPAKLEDSAVYLCASSLPSTDTQYFGPGTRLTVL.

The J gene is TRBJ1-3, the V gene TRBV19, with 9 bases identical to TRBD1. Germline V gene sequence: CDR1 LNHDA, CDR2 SQIVND (reference sequence). The J segment lost 1 base and the V segment lost 5 bases, leaving 6 bases of the junction unmatched. The CDR3 length is 16 residues. The CDR3 bases are TGTGCCAGTAGTGCACAGGGGGCTCGGTCTGGAAACACCATATATTTT. Translating it yields CASSAQGARSGNTIYF.

The V call is TRBV11-2, the J call TRBJ1-3; 8 bases are a match to TRBD1. The CDR3 spans 16 residues. V was pared by 5 bases and J by 6 bases, with 12 bases of the junction left unmatched. Germline CDR1 and CDR2: SGHAT and FQNNGV. The CDR3 protein is CASSHVFQGAVNTIYF. The CDR3 nucleotides read TGTGCCAGCAGCCACGTTTTCCAGGGGGCCGTAAACACCATATATTTT.

The V and J genes are TRBV19 and TRBJ1-2; 9 bases are shared with TRBD1. V lost 5 bases and J lost 8; bases outside the gene matches: 9. The CDR3 is 14 amino acids. Germline V CDR1 and CDR2: LNHDA, SQIVND (reference sequence). This CDR3 is CASSPSGTGFGYTF. In DNA form, the CDR3 reads TGTGCCAGTAGTCCCTCCGGGACAGGGTTCGGCTACACCTTC. The full variable domain, completed using reference TRBV19 and TRBJ1-2, is DGGITQSPKYLFRKEGQNVTLSCEQNLNHDAMYWYRQDPGQGLRLIYYSQIVNDFQKGDIAEGYSVSREKKESFPLTVTSAQKNPTAFYLCASSPSGTGFGYTFGSGTRLTVV.

This rearrangement joins TRBV7-9 to TRBJ1-6; D is perhaps TRBD1 (6 bases). The germline V gene encodes CDR1 SEHNR and CDR2 FQNEAQ (reference sequence). V was pared by 5 bases and J by 10 bases, with 12 bases between. The CDR3 has 13 residues. CDR3 DNA sequence: TGTGCCAGCAGCCGGAACAGGGAATCACCCCTCCACTTT. It encodes CASSRNRESPLHF.

This clone was detected only once. The chain couples TRBV27 to TRBJ2-1; 8 nucleotides match TRBD2. CDR1 is MNHEY and CDR2 is SMNVEV in the germline V gene (reference sequence). This CDR3 is 16 amino acids long. J was trimmed by 1 base and V by 6 bases; bases with no gene match: 8. CDR3 amino acids: CASSSTGTRSYNEQFF. The CDR3 DNA sequence: TGTGCCAGCAGCTCCACCGGGACTAGGTCCTACAATGAGCAGTTCTTC.

The rearrangement joins TRBV30 to TRBJ2-4; D remains ambiguous. From germline, CDR1 is GTSNPN and CDR2 SVGIG (reference sequence). Trimming removed 3 bases at V and 6 bases at J, with 12 bases between. The CDR3 extends over 13 amino acids. The CDR3 here is CAWRLGLVNIQYF. The CDR3, as DNA: TGTGCCTGGAGGCTAGGCCTAGTAAACATTCAGTACTTC.

The J gene is TRBJ2-1, the V gene TRBV4-1; D may be TRBD1 (6 bases). This CDR3 has 14 amino acids. CDR1 is MGHRA, CDR2 YSYEKL, per germline. Between the trimmed V and J ends, which lost 4 bases and 5 bases, there was a span of 12 bases. CDR3 amino acids: CASSPRTVDNEQFF. In DNA, the CDR3 is TGCGCCAGCAGCCCCCGGACAGTGGACAATGAGCAGTTCTTC.

The chain joins TRBV3-1 (or the pseudogene TRBV3-2) to TRBJ2-2; 7 nucleotides line up with TRBD2. This CDR3 has 16 residues. Germline trimming cut 1 base from V and 6 bases from J; bases unmatched to any gene: 8. Germline values: CDR1 LGHDT, CDR2 YNNKEL (reference sequence). In nucleotides, the CDR3 is TGTGCCAGCAGCCAAGGGCGGGGGAGCCGGTCCGGGGAGCTGTTTTTT. Translating it yields CASSQGRGSRSGELFF.

The rearrangement uses TRBV10-1 and TRBJ2-3; possible D gene TRBD2, 7 bases. V lost 6 bases to trimming and J lost 4 bases, with 14 bases between them. The V gene's germline CDR1 is WNHNN and CDR2 SYGVQD (reference sequence). The CDR3 runs to 14 residues. The CDR3 protein is CASSVGGRADTQYF. For the CDR3, the DNA is TGCGCCAGCAGCGTGGGGGGGCGGGCAGATACGCAGTATTTT.

V and J are TRBV21-1 and TRBJ1-2. TRBV21-1 is classified as a pseudogene. The CDR3 length is 13 residues. CDR3 sequence: CASKEGGVYGYTF. The CDR3 nucleotides are TGTGCCAGTAAAGAGGGAGGGGTCTATGGCTACACCTTC.

This clone was observed a handful of times. The chain recombines TRBV7-9 with TRBJ1-6; the D gene is possibly TRBD1 (5 bases). V lost 2 bases, J lost 10 bases, and 9 bases lay in between. The CDR3 totals 13 residues. The germline gives CDR1 SEHNR, CDR2 FQNEAQ (reference sequence). The CDR3 DNA sequence: TGTGCCAGCAGCTTATTTAGGGGATCACCCCTCCACTTT. It yields the protein CASSLFRGSPLHF.

The chain is built from TRBV6-4 and TRBJ2-2; tentative D call: TRBD1 (6 bases). The CDR3 has 14 amino acids. Looked up from germline, CDR1 is MRHNA and CDR2 is SNTAGT. Trimming stripped 4 bases from V and 4 bases from J, with 10 bases between. CDR3 nucleotides: TGTGCCAGCAGTGTACAGGGTGGCACCGGGGAGCTGTTTTTT. Its protein product is CASSVQGGTGELFF.

In nucleotides, the CDR3 is TGTGCCAGCAGTGAGGACAGATTAAGCAATTCACCCCTCCACTTT. It is translated as CASSEDRLSNSPLHF. V usage is TRBV6-4 and J usage is TRBJ1-6; D is perhaps TRBD1 (6 bases). V lost 3 bases and J 7 bases, leaving 13 bases between the germline ends. The CDR3 sequence is 15 residues long. CDR1 and CDR2 from the germline V gene are MRHNA and SNTAGT.

This sequence joins TRBV5-1 and TRBJ2-5; 7 bases are a match to TRBD1. V lost 0 bases, J lost 7 bases, and 9 bases stayed unmatched. Germline values: CDR1 SGHRS, CDR2 YFSETQ. The length of the CDR3 is 15 residues. CDR3 in DNA: TGCGCCAGCAGCTTGGCCGATAGGGGGACAGCGACCCAGTACTTC. Protein product: CASSLADRGTATQYF.

The rearrangement uses TRBV28 and TRBJ1-2, with 7 nucleotides matching TRBD1. V was pared by 3 bases and J by 2 bases, with 6 bases of the junction left unmatched. The CDR3 contains 15 residues. Germline V gene sequence: CDR1 MDHEN, CDR2 SYDVKM. This CDR3 reads CASSLGQGQNYGYTF. The CDR3 DNA reads as TGTGCCAGCAGTTTGGGTCAGGGACAGAACTATGGCTACACCTTC.

The chain employs TRBV19 and TRBJ1-5; 10 positions agree with TRBD1. The germline V gene encodes CDR1 LNHDA and CDR2 SQIVND (reference sequence). This CDR3 spans 16 amino acids. The V and J ends lost 5 bases and 5 bases, in that order; junction bases with no gene match: 9. CDR3 residues: CASSPFGTGADQPQHF. The CDR3, as DNA: TGTGCCAGTAGTCCCTTCGGGACAGGGGCGGATCAGCCCCAGCATTTT. Together with reference TRBV19 and TRBJ1-5, the CDR3 gives the full variable domain: DGGITQSPKYLFRKEGQNVTLSCEQNLNHDAMYWYRQDPGQGLRLIYYSQIVNDFQKGDIAEGYSVSREKKESFPLTVTSAQKNPTAFYLCASSPFGTGADQPQHFGDGTRLSIL.